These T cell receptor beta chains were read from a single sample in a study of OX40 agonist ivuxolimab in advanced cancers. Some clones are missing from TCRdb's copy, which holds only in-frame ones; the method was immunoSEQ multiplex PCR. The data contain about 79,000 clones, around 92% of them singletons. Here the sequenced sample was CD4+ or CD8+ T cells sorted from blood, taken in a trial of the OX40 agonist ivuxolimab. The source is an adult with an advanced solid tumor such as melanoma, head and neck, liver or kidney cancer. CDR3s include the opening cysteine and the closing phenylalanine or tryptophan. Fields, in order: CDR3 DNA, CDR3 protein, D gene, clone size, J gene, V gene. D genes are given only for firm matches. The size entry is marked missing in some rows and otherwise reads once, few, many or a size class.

CDR3 DNA: TGTGCCAGCAGCCAGCACTACGAGCAGTACTTC; CDR3 protein: CASSQHYEQYF; D gene: -; clone size: -; J gene: TRBJ2-7; V gene: TRBV28
CDR3 DNA: TGTGCCAGCAGGTCTTTAGAGACCCAGTACTTC; CDR3 protein: CASRSLETQYF; D gene: -; clone size: -; J gene: TRBJ2-5; V gene: TRBV28
CDR3 DNA: TGTGCCAGCGGGAGATCCTACGAGCAGTACTTC; CDR3 protein: CASGRSYEQYF; D gene: -; clone size: -; J gene: TRBJ2-7; V gene: TRBV6-1
CDR3 DNA: TGTGCCAGCAGCTCCAACTACAGGGCCTCAACTAATGAAAAACTGTTTTTT; CDR3 protein: CASSSNYRASTNEKLFF; D gene: -; clone size: -; J gene: TRBJ1-4; V gene: TRBV5-6
CDR3 DNA: TGTGCCAGCAGTTTATTCTCCGGTACCAGATATAGCAATCAGCCCCAGCATTTT; CDR3 protein: CASSLFSGTRYSNQPQHF; D gene: -; clone size: -; J gene: TRBJ1-5; V gene: TRBV28
CDR3 DNA: TGTGCCAGCAGCCAGAAGGGCACTGAAGCTTTCTTT; CDR3 protein: CASSQKGTEAFF; D gene: -; clone size: once; J gene: TRBJ1-1; V gene: TRBV13
CDR3 DNA: TGTGCCAGCAAAAAATCCCGGGACAGGGCGGACACTGAAGCTTTCTTT; CDR3 protein: CASKKSRDRADTEAFF; D gene: TRBD1; clone size: -; J gene: TRBJ1-1; V gene: TRBV27
CDR3 DNA: TGTGCCAGCAGTTACCCCTCGACAGGGGGCGGCTACGAGCAGTACTTC; CDR3 protein: CASSYPSTGGGYEQYF; D gene: TRBD1; clone size: -; J gene: TRBJ2-7; V gene: TRBV6-6
CDR3 DNA: TGTGCCAGCAGTCACGGACAGGCGAGCACAGATACGCAGTATTTT; CDR3 protein: CASSHGQASTDTQYF; D gene: TRBD1; clone size: -; J gene: TRBJ2-3; V gene: TRBV28
CDR3 DNA: TGTGCCAGCACCCCAGGGAGAGTCACCTACGAGCAGTACTTC; CDR3 protein: CASTPGRVTYEQYF; D gene: -; clone size: -; J gene: TRBJ2-7; V gene: TRBV6-6
CDR3 DNA: TGTGCCAGCAGTTTTCGACATCCGGGACAGGGGTCCAATCAGCCCCAGCATTTT; CDR3 protein: CASSFRHPGQGSNQPQHF; D gene: TRBD1; clone size: -; J gene: TRBJ1-5; V gene: TRBV27
CDR3 DNA: TGTGCCAGTAGTCTCCAGGAGGTTGGCTACGAGCAGTACTTC; CDR3 protein: CASSLQEVGYEQYF; D gene: -; clone size: -; J gene: TRBJ2-7; V gene: TRBV19
CDR3 DNA: TGTGCCATCACCCAACTAGCGGGGAACTCCTACGAGCAGTACTTC; CDR3 protein: CAITQLAGNSYEQYF; D gene: TRBD2; clone size: once; J gene: TRBJ2-7; V gene: TRBV10-3
CDR3 DNA: TGTGCCAGCAGCCCCGCAGGGGGCGAAGAGACCCAGTACTTC; CDR3 protein: CASSPAGGEETQYF; D gene: TRBD1; clone size: -; J gene: TRBJ2-5; V gene: TRBV7-3
CDR3 DNA: TGTGCCAGCAGCCCCTCGGCTCCGGACTCTGGAAACACCATATATTTT; CDR3 protein: CASSPSAPDSGNTIYF; D gene: -; clone size: -; J gene: TRBJ1-3; V gene: TRBV9
CDR3 DNA: TGCGCCAGCAGCTTGGCATCGCGGGGAGGAGGAACCCAGTACTTC; CDR3 protein: CASSLASRGGGTQYF; D gene: -; clone size: -; J gene: TRBJ2-5; V gene: TRBV5-1
CDR3 DNA: TGTGCCAGCAGTTGGGCACGACGGGGGGCCGGGGAGCTGTTTTTT; CDR3 protein: CASSWARRGAGELFF; D gene: TRBD2; clone size: -; J gene: TRBJ2-2; V gene: TRBV28
CDR3 DNA: TGTGCCAGCAGTGAACGAGGGACAGATACGCAGTATTTT; CDR3 protein: CASSERGTDTQYF; D gene: -; clone size: -; J gene: TRBJ2-3; V gene: TRBV6-1
CDR3 DNA: TGTGCCAGTAGTATCGCGACTAGCGGGTTCGTTTCCTACGAGCAGTACTTC; CDR3 protein: CASSIATSGFVSYEQYF; D gene: TRBD2; clone size: -; J gene: TRBJ2-7; V gene: TRBV19
CDR3 DNA: TGTGCCAGCACTCCAAAAGTGATGTCCTACGAGCAGTACTTC; CDR3 protein: CASTPKVMSYEQYF; D gene: -; clone size: once; J gene: TRBJ2-7; V gene: TRBV6-6
CDR3 DNA: TGTGCCAGCAGGGAACCTAGCGGGAGTTCCGAGCAGTACTTC; CDR3 protein: CASREPSGSSEQYF; D gene: TRBD2; clone size: -; J gene: TRBJ2-7; V gene: TRBV6-1
CDR3 DNA: TGCGCCAGCGGACCACAGACGAGCAACACTGAAGCTTTCTTT; CDR3 protein: CASGPQTSNTEAFF; D gene: -; clone size: -; J gene: TRBJ1-1; V gene: TRBV23-1
CDR3 DNA: TGTGCCAGCAGTGGGAGGACTAGCGGGGATAGCACAGATACGCAGTATTTT; CDR3 protein: CASSGRTSGDSTDTQYF; D gene: TRBD2; clone size: -; J gene: TRBJ2-3; V gene: TRBV6-1
CDR3 DNA: TGTGCCAGCAGCCCCGGCTCCTACAATGAGCAGTTCTTC; CDR3 protein: CASSPGSYNEQFF; D gene: -; clone size: -; J gene: TRBJ2-1; V gene: TRBV28
CDR3 DNA: TGCGCCAGCAGCCCCAACACAGATACGCAGTATTTT; CDR3 protein: CASSPNTDTQYF; D gene: -; clone size: -; J gene: TRBJ2-3; V gene: TRBV5-1
CDR3 DNA: TGTGCCAGCAGCTTAGCGGGACTCGGAAGCACAGATACGCAGTATTTT; CDR3 protein: CASSLAGLGSTDTQYF; D gene: -; clone size: once; J gene: TRBJ2-3; V gene: TRBV7-3
CDR3 DNA: TGTGCCAGCAGCCTGGGCGGGCGGGGCACTGAAGCTTTCTTT; CDR3 protein: CASSLGGRGTEAFF; D gene: -; clone size: -; J gene: TRBJ1-1; V gene: TRBV7-2
CDR3 DNA: TGTGCCATCAGTGGGGGGACTAGCGGGAGAGGATCGAGCTCCTACAATGAGCAGTTCTTC; CDR3 protein: CAISGGTSGRGSSSYNEQFF; D gene: TRBD2; clone size: -; J gene: TRBJ2-1; V gene: TRBV10-3
CDR3 DNA: TGCAGCGTTCGTACAGGGGCCACGCATCAGCCCCAGCATTTT; CDR3 protein: CSVRTGATHQPQHF; D gene: TRBD1; clone size: -; J gene: TRBJ1-5; V gene: TRBV29-1
CDR3 DNA: TGTGCCAGCAGTGAGGTCGTTATCGGCACCGGGGAGCTGTTTTTT; CDR3 protein: CASSEVVIGTGELFF; D gene: -; clone size: -; J gene: TRBJ2-2; V gene: TRBV2
CDR3 DNA: TGTGCCAGCAGCCGACAGGGGAGGTACACTGAAGCTTTCTTT; CDR3 protein: CASSRQGRYTEAFF; D gene: TRBD1; clone size: -; J gene: TRBJ1-1; V gene: TRBV6-1
CDR3 DNA: TGTGCCAGCAGCGTATGGGAGGGGCGCACAGATACGCAGTATTTT; CDR3 protein: CASSVWEGRTDTQYF; D gene: TRBD2; clone size: -; J gene: TRBJ2-3; V gene: TRBV9
CDR3 DNA: TGTGCCAGCAGCGGACACAGGGGGGTTAACACTGAAGCTTTCTTT; CDR3 protein: CASSGHRGVNTEAFF; D gene: TRBD1; clone size: -; J gene: TRBJ1-1; V gene: TRBV9
CDR3 DNA: TGTGCCAGCAGGGGGGGCCTTCTTGAGCAGTACTTC; CDR3 protein: CASRGGLLEQYF; D gene: -; clone size: -; J gene: TRBJ2-7; V gene: TRBV27
CDR3 DNA: TGCGCCAGCAGGCCTGACAGCACAGATACGCAGTATTTT; CDR3 protein: CASRPDSTDTQYF; D gene: -; clone size: -; J gene: TRBJ2-3; V gene: TRBV10-1
CDR3 DNA: TGTGCCTGGAAACAGGGGTTGTACACTGAAGCTTTCTTT; CDR3 protein: CAWKQGLYTEAFF; D gene: TRBD1; clone size: few; J gene: TRBJ1-1; V gene: TRBV30
CDR3 DNA: TGTGCCAGCAGCCCCGAACGGCTCAGCAATCAGCCCCAGCATTTT; CDR3 protein: CASSPERLSNQPQHF; D gene: -; clone size: -; J gene: TRBJ1-5; V gene: TRBV4-2
CDR3 DNA: TGTGCCAGCAGCTTATTTGGCCAGAGCCCCGAGCAGTACTTC; CDR3 protein: CASSLFGQSPEQYF; D gene: -; clone size: -; J gene: TRBJ2-7; V gene: TRBV11-2
CDR3 DNA: TGTGCCAGCAGCCCCGAGAATAGATTGTTCACAGATACGCAGTATTTT; CDR3 protein: CASSPENRLFTDTQYF; D gene: -; clone size: -; J gene: TRBJ2-3; V gene: TRBV5-6
CDR3 DNA: TGTGCCAGTAGTACCCGGGACGGGAAAAAGGAAGAGACCCAGTACTTC; CDR3 protein: CASSTRDGKKEETQYF; D gene: -; clone size: once; J gene: TRBJ2-5; V gene: TRBV19
CDR3 DNA: TGTGCCACCAGCATAGAGGTCTCGGGAAGCGGCTACACCTTC; CDR3 protein: CATSIEVSGSGYTF; D gene: -; clone size: -; J gene: TRBJ1-2; V gene: TRBV15
CDR3 DNA: TGTGCCAGTAGTATTGAAGGGACCTACCGCACAGATACGCAGTATTTT; CDR3 protein: CASSIEGTYRTDTQYF; D gene: -; clone size: once; J gene: TRBJ2-3; V gene: TRBV19
CDR3 DNA: TGTGCCAGTAGACGACTAGCGGGAGGGCCTGGGGATGAGCAGTTCTTC; CDR3 protein: CASRRLAGGPGDEQFF; D gene: TRBD2; clone size: -; J gene: TRBJ2-1; V gene: TRBV19
CDR3 DNA: TGTGCCAGTAGTATAGGGGGGACAGGGGACCAAGAGACCCAGTACTTC; CDR3 protein: CASSIGGTGDQETQYF; D gene: TRBD1; clone size: -; J gene: TRBJ2-5; V gene: TRBV19
CDR3 DNA: TGTGCCAGCAGTGAATACCTGAACACTGAAGCTTTCTTT; CDR3 protein: CASSEYLNTEAFF; D gene: -; clone size: -; J gene: TRBJ1-1; V gene: TRBV25-1